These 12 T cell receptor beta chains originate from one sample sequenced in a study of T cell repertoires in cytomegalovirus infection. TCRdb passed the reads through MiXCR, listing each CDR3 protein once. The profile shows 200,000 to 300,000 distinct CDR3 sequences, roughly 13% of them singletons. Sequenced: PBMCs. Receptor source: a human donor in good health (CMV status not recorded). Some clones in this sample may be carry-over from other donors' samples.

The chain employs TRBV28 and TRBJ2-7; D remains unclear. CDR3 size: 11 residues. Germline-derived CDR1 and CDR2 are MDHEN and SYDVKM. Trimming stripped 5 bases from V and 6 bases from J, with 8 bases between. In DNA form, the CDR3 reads TGTGCCAGCAGTCAGTTGGGCGAGCAGTACTTC. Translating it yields CASSQLGEQYF.

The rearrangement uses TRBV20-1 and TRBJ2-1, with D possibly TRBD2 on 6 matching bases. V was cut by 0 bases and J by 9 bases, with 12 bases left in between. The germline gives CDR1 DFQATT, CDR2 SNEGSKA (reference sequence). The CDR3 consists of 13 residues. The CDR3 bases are TGCAGTGCTAGAGATGGCGGGATTCTTGAGCAGTTCTTC. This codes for CSARDGGILEQFF.

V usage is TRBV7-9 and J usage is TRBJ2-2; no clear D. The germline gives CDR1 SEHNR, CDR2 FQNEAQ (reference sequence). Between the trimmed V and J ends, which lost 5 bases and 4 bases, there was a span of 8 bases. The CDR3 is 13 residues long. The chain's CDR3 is CASSVESTGELFF. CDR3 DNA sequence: TGTGCCAGCAGCGTAGAGAGCACCGGGGAGCTGTTTTTT.

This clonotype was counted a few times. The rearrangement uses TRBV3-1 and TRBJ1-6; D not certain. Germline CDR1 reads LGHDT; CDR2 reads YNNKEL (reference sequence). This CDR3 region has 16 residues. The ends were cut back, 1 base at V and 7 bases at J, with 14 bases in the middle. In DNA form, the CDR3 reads TGTGCCAGCAGCCAAGCCAAAGGAGCCCTGAATTCACCCCTCCACTTT. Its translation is CASSQAKGALNSPLHF.

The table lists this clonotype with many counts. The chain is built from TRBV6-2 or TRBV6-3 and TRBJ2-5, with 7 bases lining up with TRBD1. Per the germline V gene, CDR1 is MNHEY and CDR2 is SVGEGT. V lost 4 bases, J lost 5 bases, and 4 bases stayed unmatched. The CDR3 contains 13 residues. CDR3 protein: CASSSTGLETQYF. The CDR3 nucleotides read TGTGCCAGCAGTTCGACAGGGCTGGAGACCCAGTACTTC.

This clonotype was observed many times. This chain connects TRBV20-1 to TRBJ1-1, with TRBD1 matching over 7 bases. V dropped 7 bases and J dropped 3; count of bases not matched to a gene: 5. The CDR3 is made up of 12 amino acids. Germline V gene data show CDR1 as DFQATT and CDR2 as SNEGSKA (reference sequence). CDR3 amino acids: CSVGRGDTEAFF. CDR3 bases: TGCAGTGTGGGCAGGGGGGACACTGAAGCTTTCTTT.

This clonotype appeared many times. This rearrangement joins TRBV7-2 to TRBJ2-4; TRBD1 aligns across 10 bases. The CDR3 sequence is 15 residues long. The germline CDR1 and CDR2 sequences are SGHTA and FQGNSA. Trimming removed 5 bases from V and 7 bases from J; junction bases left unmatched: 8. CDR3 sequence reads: CASSPRQGAPNIQYF. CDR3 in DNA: TGTGCCAGCAGCCCGAGACAGGGGGCGCCGAACATTCAGTACTTC.

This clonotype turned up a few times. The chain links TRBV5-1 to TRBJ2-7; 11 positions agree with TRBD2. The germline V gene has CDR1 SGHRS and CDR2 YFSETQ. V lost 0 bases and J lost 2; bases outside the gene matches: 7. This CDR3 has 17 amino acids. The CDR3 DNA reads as TGCGCCAGCAGCTTGGGGCAGGGACTAGCGGCCCCCTACGAGCAGTACTTC. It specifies CASSLGQGLAAPYEQYF.

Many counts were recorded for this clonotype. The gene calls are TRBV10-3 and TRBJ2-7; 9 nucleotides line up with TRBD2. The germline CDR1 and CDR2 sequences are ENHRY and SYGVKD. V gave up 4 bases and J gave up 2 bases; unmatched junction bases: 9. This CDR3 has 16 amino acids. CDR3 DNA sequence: TGTGCCATCAGTGCGCCCGGGCTAGCGGGAACCTACGAGCAGTACTTC. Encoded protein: CAISAPGLAGTYEQYF.

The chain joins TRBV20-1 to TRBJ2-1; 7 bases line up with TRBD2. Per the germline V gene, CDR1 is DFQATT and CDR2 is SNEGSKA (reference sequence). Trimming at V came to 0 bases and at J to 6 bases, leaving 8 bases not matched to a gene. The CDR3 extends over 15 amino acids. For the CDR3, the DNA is TGCAGTGCTAGAGATCGCCGCGGGAGAGTCAATGAGCAGTTCTTC. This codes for CSARDRRGRVNEQFF.

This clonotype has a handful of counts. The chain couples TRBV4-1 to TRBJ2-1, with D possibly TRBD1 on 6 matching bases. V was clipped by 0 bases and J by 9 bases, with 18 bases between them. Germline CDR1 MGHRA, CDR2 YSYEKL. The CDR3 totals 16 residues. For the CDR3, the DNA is TGCGCCAGCAGCCAAGACATTAAGGAACAGGGCACTGAGCAGTTCTTC. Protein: CASSQDIKEQGTEQFF.

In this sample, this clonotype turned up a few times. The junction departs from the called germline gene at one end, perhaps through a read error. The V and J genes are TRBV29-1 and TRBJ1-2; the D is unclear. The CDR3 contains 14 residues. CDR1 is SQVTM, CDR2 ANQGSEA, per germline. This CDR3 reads CSVKEGGELYGYTF. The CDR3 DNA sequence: TGCAGCGTTAAAGAGGGTGGGGAGCTCTATGGCTACACCTTC.